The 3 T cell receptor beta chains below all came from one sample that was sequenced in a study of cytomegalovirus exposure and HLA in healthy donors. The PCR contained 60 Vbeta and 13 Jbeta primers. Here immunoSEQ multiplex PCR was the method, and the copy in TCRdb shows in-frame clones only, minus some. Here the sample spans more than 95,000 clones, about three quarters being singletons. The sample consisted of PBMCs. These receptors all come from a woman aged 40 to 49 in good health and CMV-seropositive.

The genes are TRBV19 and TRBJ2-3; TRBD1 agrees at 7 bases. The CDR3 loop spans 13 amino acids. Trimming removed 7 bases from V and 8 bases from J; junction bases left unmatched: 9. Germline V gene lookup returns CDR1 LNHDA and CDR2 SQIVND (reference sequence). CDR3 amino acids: CASTEDRRATQYF. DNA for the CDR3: TGTGCCAGTACCGAGGACAGGCGGGCTACGCAGTATTTT.

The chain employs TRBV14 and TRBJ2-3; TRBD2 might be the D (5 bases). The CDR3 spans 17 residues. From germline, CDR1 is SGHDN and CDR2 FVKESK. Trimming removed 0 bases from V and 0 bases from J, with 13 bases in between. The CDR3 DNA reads TGTGCCAGCAGCCAAGATCCGGGGAACCCTAGCACAGATACGCAGTATTTT. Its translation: CASSQDPGNPSTDTQYF.

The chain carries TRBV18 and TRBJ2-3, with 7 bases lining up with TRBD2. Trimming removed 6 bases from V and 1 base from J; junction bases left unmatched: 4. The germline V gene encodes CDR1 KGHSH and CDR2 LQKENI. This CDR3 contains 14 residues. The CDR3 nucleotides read TGTGCCAGCTCCCTAGCGGTAGGCACAGATACGCAGTATTTT. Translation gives CASSLAVGTDTQYF.